This T cell receptor beta chain emerged from a study of beta chain features in type 1 diabetes. Study-wide context: The examined sorted cells totaled 107,917,701 across samples.

V dropped 3 bases and J dropped 1 base, with 6 bases sitting between them. Germline CDR1 SQVTM, CDR2 ANQGSEA. The CDR3 is 13 amino acids. The study reverse transcribed the entire isolated RNA, so it sequenced expressed TCRB transcripts. TCRdb's copy holds only in-frame clones and misses some; the assay was immunoSEQ multiplex PCR. The data contain approximately 70,000 clones, just under 50% of them singletons. Staining for CD45RO/CCR7/CD25/CD127/CD95/CD27 allowed sorting of CD4+ naive, central memory, regulatory and stem cell-like memory cells. General study points: VDJ junctions from type 1 diabetes patients carried fewer insertions and larger deletions. Significant though moderate, a shortening of TCRB CDR3s appeared in all four CD4+ subsets of Type 1 diabetes patients.

About this clone: Antigen specificity is unknown.

Sequenced sample: central memory CD4+ T cells from blood. This sequence joins TRBV29-1 and TRBJ2-2; weak D call: TRBD1 (5 bases). The TCR originated in a man younger than 40 with type 1 diabetes. The CDR3 loop is CSVDRENTGELFF. The CDR3 nucleotides are TGCAGCGTTGACAGGGAGAACACCGGGGAGCTGTTTTTT.